This T cell receptor (beta chain) was found in a study of early T cells in non-severe SARS-CoV-2 infection. Trimming pared 5 bases from V and 0 bases from J, leaving 15 bases between. The length of the CDR3 is 16 residues. Germline CDR1 is SGHRS and CDR2 is YFSETQ. From the 5' RACE reads, TCRdb called clonotypes with MiXCR, one entry per CDR3 protein. This sample has about 54,000 distinct CDR3 sequences, with roughly 7.6% found just once. This clonotype was observed a handful of times. The sequence was obtained from an adult who was a healthcare worker with PCR-confirmed SARS-CoV-2 infection or an uninfected control (not recorded which). The sequences come from whole blood, collected at baseline. The J gene is TRBJ2-1, the V gene TRBV5-1; D possibly uses TRBD1 or TRBD2 (5 bases each). As DNA, the CDR3 is TGCGCCAGCAGGGCGACCGGGACGACCTCCTACAATGAGCAGTTCTTC. Translation gives CASRATGTTSYNEQFF.